Each of the 8 T cell receptor beta chains below was sequenced from the same sample in a study of cytomegalovirus exposure and HLA in healthy donors. The PCR used 60 Vbeta and 13 Jbeta primers. Assay used: immunoSEQ multiplex PCR; TCRdb lists only in-frame clones, some missing. The table includes roughly 200,000 clones, more than 70% detected once. Material for sequencing was PBMCs. The receptors stem from a man between 40 and 49 years old in good health and CMV-seropositive.

The rearrangement joins TRBV29-1 to TRBJ1-1; no definite D call. Germline lookup yields CDR1 SQVTM and CDR2 ANQGSEA. The V end was cut by 7 bases, the J end by 5 bases, with 23 bases between. This CDR3 is 15 amino acids long. Here the CDR3 reads CSAGLGSRRVTEAFF. DNA of the CDR3: TGCAGCGCCGGACTAGGGTCCCGAAGGGTTACTGAAGCTTTCTTT.

The rearrangement links TRBV9 to TRBJ2-2; 13 positions match TRBD2. The V gene end was trimmed by 4 bases and the J gene end by 6 bases; junction bases not matched to a gene: 9. Germline V gene data show CDR1 as SGDLS and CDR2 as YYNGEE. The CDR3 covers 17 residues. CDR3 loop: CASSTTRTSGSSGELFF. Written as DNA, the CDR3 is TGTGCCAGCAGCACTACCAGGACTAGCGGGAGTTCCGGGGAGCTGTTTTTT.

Comment on this clone: Likely a read error: the CDR3 ends without its conserved phenylalanine or tryptophan. The DNA is left out, because the CDR3 cannot be placed on it with certainty; the CDR3 is given as TCRdb lists it. The chain couples TRBV6-6 to TRBJ1-2; no DNA check was done on the table's D call, TRBD1. Germline V gene sequence: CDR1 MNHNY, CDR2 SVGAGI (reference sequence). With termini counted, the CDR3 has 11 amino acids. The CDR3: CASSAGNDRKD.

V gene TRBV5-1 combines with J gene TRBJ1-1; D ambiguous. Trimming took 0 bases from V and 5 from J, leaving 17 bases between them. This CDR3 has 16 amino acids. Germline lookup yields CDR1 SGHRS and CDR2 YFSETQ. Written as DNA, the CDR3 is TGCGCCAGCAGCTTGGGGTGGGCGAATGCGGGGACTGAAGCTTTCTTT. This translates into CASSLGWANAGTEAFF.

The chain employs TRBV28 and TRBJ2-7; D remains ambiguous. V was cut by 6 bases and J by 6 bases, with 12 bases left in between. Per germline, CDR1 MDHEN and CDR2 SYDVKM. CDR3 length: 12 amino acids. This chain's CDR3 is CASSMNYVEQYF. The CDR3 DNA reads as TGTGCCAGCAGCATGAACTACGTCGAGCAGTACTTC.

The chain links TRBV10-1 to TRBJ2-7, with 14 bases aligning to TRBD2. The CDR3 extends over 15 amino acids. J lost 4 bases, V lost 4 bases, and 3 bases had no gene match. Germline V gene data show CDR1 as WNHNN and CDR2 as SYGVQD (reference sequence). In nucleotides, the CDR3 is TGCGCCAGCAGTGGACTAGCGGGAGGGCCTTACGAGCAGTACTTC. Translation: CASSGLAGGPYEQYF.

Only a few counts were recorded for this clone. The DNA for the CDR3 is TGTGCCAGCAGTTACGGCAGGGACTACGAGCAGTACTTC. Translated: CASSYGRDYEQYF. The rearrangement joins TRBV6-5 to TRBJ2-7; perhaps TRBD1 as D (5 bases). The germline V and J ends were trimmed by 2 bases and 3 bases, with 8 bases remaining between them. The CDR3 extends over 13 amino acids. Germline assignment: CDR1 MNHEY and CDR2 SVGAGI.

This clone showed up just once. The chain joins TRBV5-4 to TRBJ1-1, with 11 bases that match TRBD1. V was pared by 4 bases and J by 3 bases, with 5 bases of the junction left unmatched. The CDR3 loop spans 15 amino acids. Germline V lookup: CDR1 SGHNT, CDR2 YYREEE (reference sequence). CDR3 sequence (DNA): TGTGCCAGCAGCGCCGGACAGGGGGCGTACACTGAAGCTTTCTTT. This sequence encodes CASSAGQGAYTEAFF.